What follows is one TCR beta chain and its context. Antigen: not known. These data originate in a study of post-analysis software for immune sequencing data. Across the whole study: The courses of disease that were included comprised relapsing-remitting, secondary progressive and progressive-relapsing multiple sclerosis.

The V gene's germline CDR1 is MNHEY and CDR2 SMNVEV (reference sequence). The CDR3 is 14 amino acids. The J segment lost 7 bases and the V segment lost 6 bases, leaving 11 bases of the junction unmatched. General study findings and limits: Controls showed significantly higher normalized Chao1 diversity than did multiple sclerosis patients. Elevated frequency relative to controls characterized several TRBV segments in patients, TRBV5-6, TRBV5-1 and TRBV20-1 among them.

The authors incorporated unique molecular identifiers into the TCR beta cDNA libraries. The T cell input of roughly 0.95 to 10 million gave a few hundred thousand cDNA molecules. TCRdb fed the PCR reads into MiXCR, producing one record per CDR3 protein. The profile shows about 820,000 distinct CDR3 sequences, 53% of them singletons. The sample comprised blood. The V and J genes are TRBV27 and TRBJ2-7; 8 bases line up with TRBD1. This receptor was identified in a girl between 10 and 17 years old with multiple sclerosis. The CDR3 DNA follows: TGTGCCAGCAGCCCATTGGACAGGGAACATGAGCAGTACTTC. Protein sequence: CASSPLDREHEQYF.